The rows below give T cell receptor beta chains drawn from one sample of a study of technical replicates of blood from a handful of donors. Assay: immunoSEQ multiplex PCR; the TCRdb copy retains only in-frame clones and omits some. The repertoire consists of some 96,000 clones, with nearly 97% occurring once and the leading ten covering approximately 0.22%. The sequencing input was T cells isolated from PBMCs. The receptors here all came from a human donor in good health. CDR3s include the opening cysteine and the closing phenylalanine or tryptophan. The D gene is left open where the match is weak. Clone size is given for some rows only: seen once, a few or many times, or a class if the clone is expanded.

J	D	size	V	DNA	CDR3
TRBJ2-1	TRBD2	NA	TRBV7-9	TGTGCCAGCAGCCGAATCCTATCTAGCGGGTTCGTAGACGAGCAGTTCTTC	CASSRILSSGFVDEQFF
TRBJ1-1	NA	NA	TRBV6-5	TGTGCCAGCAGTTACTCGACGGGTGGGACTGAAGCTTTCTTT	CASSYSTGGTEAFF
TRBJ1-3	NA	NA	TRBV7-2	TGTGCCAGCAGCTTAGATCTCAACACCATATATTTT	CASSLDLNTIYF
TRBJ2-1	TRBD1	NA	TRBV4-1	TGCGCCAGCAGCCAAGACCCAATGACAGGGGGCCCCCCCAATGAGCAGTTCTTC	CASSQDPMTGGPPNEQFF
TRBJ1-1	TRBD1	NA	TRBV10-1	TGCGCCAGCAGCCCCGTGAAAGGACAGGGACAGAACACTGAAGCTTTCTTT	CASSPVKGQGQNTEAFF
TRBJ2-7	NA	once	TRBV9	TGTGCCAGCAGCGTAGCAGGCTTCTCCTACGAGCAGTACTTC	CASSVAGFSYEQYF
TRBJ1-5	NA	NA	TRBV7-6	TGTGCCAGCAGCCTCCTTAAGGGGAATAGCAATCAGCCCCAGCATTTT	CASSLLKGNSNQPQHF
TRBJ1-5	TRBD1	NA	TRBV6-6	TGTGCCAGCAGTTCATCAGACAGGGGCGCGAATCAGCCCCAGCATTTT	CASSSSDRGANQPQHF
TRBJ1-6	NA	NA	TRBV27	TGTGCCAGCAGCCAAGGGACACTAAATAATTCACCCCTCCACTTT	CASSQGTLNNSPLHF
TRBJ1-1	NA	NA	TRBV5-1	TGCGCCAGCAGCTTGGCAGGTGCCGGTACTGAAGCTTTCTTT	CASSLAGAGTEAFF
TRBJ2-2	NA	NA	TRBV6-5	TGTGCCAGCAGTTCCTCCGGGACAAGGGGTACCGGGGAGCTGTTTTTT	CASSSSGTRGTGELFF
TRBJ1-2	TRBD1	NA	TRBV11-2	TGTGCCAGCAGCCCCCGACAGGGGGCAGGAGGCTACACCTTC	CASSPRQGAGGYTF
TRBJ2-7	NA	once	TRBV5-1	TGCGCCAGCAGCGAGGAGAGTGTTCTTGACGAGCAGTACTTC	CASSEESVLDEQYF
TRBJ2-2	NA	NA	TRBV4-1	TGCGCCAGCAGCCCTAGGTTGGGTTTCACCGGGGAGCTGTTTTTT	CASSPRLGFTGELFF
TRBJ1-1	TRBD1	NA	TRBV27	TGTGCCAGCAGTTTCTTGGGACAGGGGCTGAACACTGAAGCTTTCTTT	CASSFLGQGLNTEAFF
TRBJ2-7	TRBD1	NA	TRBV30	TGTGCCTGGACGGGACAGGGACTGTACGAGCAGTACTTC	CAWTGQGLYEQYF
TRBJ2-3	NA	NA	TRBV7-7	TGTGCCAGCAGCTTAGCGGGGGAGGGCACAGATACGCAGTATTTT	CASSLAGEGTDTQYF
TRBJ2-1	TRBD2	NA	TRBV5-1	TGCGCCAGCAGCTTAATGGCCCGGGGGGGCTTCTTCTACAATGAGCAGTTCTTC	CASSLMARGGFFYNEQFF
TRBJ1-3	NA	NA	TRBV4-1	TGCGCCAGCAGCCAAGTTCAGGGGACTGGAAACACCATATATTTT	CASSQVQGTGNTIYF
TRBJ1-3	NA	NA	TRBV27	TGTGCCAGCAGTCCCTCAAGTACAGGGTCTGGAAACACCATATATTTT	CASSPSSTGSGNTIYF
TRBJ2-1	NA	once	TRBV18	TGTGCCAGCTCACCCGCAGGAACCACCTACAATGAGCAGTTCTTC	CASSPAGTTYNEQFF
TRBJ2-5	NA	NA	TRBV2	TGTGCCAGCGGGCAGGATGGGGAGACCCAGTACTTC	CASGQDGETQYF
TRBJ1-2	NA	NA	TRBV6-1	TGTGCCAGCAGTGGCCGCCGGGGTGGGGATAGTGGCTACACCTTC	CASSGRRGGDSGYTF
TRBJ2-3	NA	NA	TRBV7-9	TGTGCCAGCAGCTCTAGGGGGGGGAGCACAGATACGCAGTATTTT	CASSSRGGSTDTQYF
TRBJ2-1	TRBD1	NA	TRBV6-5	TGTGCCAGCAGTTTTGGGACCCGGACAGGGGGCAAGGAGCAGTTCTTC	CASSFGTRTGGKEQFF
TRBJ1-2	TRBD1	NA	TRBV7-9	TGTACCAGCAGCTTAAGTGGACAGGGCCCTGACTATGGCTACACCTTC	CTSSLSGQGPDYGYTF
TRBJ2-2	NA	NA	TRBV5-6	TGTGCCAGCAGCTTGACTCTTACAATTACGGGGTACACCGGGGAGCTGTTTTTT	CASSLTLTITGYTGELFF
TRBJ2-4	NA	NA	TRBV4-1	TGCGCCAGCAGCCAAGTCGTCGGGGGAATGTTTAGGAACATTCAGTACTTC	CASSQVVGGMFRNIQYF
TRBJ2-2	NA	NA	TRBV7-9	TGTGCCAGCAGCTTTGGGACAGGGGAGCTGTTTTTT	CASSFGTGELFF
TRBJ1-5	NA	NA	TRBV29-1	TGCAGCGTTGTTTCAGGGGAGGGTCAGCCCCAGCATTTT	CSVVSGEGQPQHF
TRBJ1-4	NA	NA	TRBV5-6	TGTGCCAGCAGCCAAGGGGGGGGAAGGGAAAAACTGTTTTTT	CASSQGGGREKLFF
TRBJ2-3	TRBD1	NA	TRBV5-4	TGTGCCAGCAGCTTGGTAGGGGGCGGTACAGATACGCAGTATTTT	CASSLVGGGTDTQYF
TRBJ2-7	NA	NA	TRBV4-2	TGTGCCAGCAGCCAAGATCTCTCTAGCGTCGGTTACGAGCAGTACTTC	CASSQDLSSVGYEQYF
TRBJ2-7	NA	NA	TRBV5-1	TGCGCCAGCAGCTTGCTGCCGGGGACCTACGAGCAGTACTTC	CASSLLPGTYEQYF
TRBJ1-6	NA	NA	TRBV2	TGTGCCAGCAGTGTGAACGGAGGGAATTCACCCCTCCACTTT	CASSVNGGNSPLHF
TRBJ2-5	NA	once	TRBV11-2	TGTGCCAGCAGCCGTATAGAGGGAGAAGAGACCCAGTACTTC	CASSRIEGEETQYF
TRBJ1-5	TRBD1	NA	TRBV18	TGTGCCAGCTCACTCGGACAGGTTAGCAATCAGCCCCAGCATTTT	CASSLGQVSNQPQHF
TRBJ1-5	NA	NA	TRBV11-3	TGTGCCAGCAGCAAGACAGAAAATCAGCCCCAGCATTTT	CASSKTENQPQHF
TRBJ2-7	NA	once	TRBV5-5	TGTGCCAGCAGCTCCCCCGGGAAGGAGCAGTACTTC	CASSSPGKEQYF
TRBJ2-1	NA	once	TRBV7-9	TGTGCCAGCAGCTCAAACTCCGCGGGACCTATATACAATGAGCAGTTCTTC	CASSSNSAGPIYNEQFF
TRBJ2-3	NA	NA	TRBV28	TGTGCCAGCAGTTTACAGAATACAGTCACAGATACGCAGTATTTT	CASSLQNTVTDTQYF
TRBJ1-6	TRBD1	once	TRBV9	TGTGCCAGCAGCGTAAACATACGGGACAGATGGAATAATTCACCCCTCCACTTT	CASSVNIRDRWNNSPLHF
TRBJ2-4	NA	NA	TRBV5-1	TGCGCCAGCAGCTTGTTTTCCGGGAAGGACATTCAGTACTTC	CASSLFSGKDIQYF
TRBJ1-2	NA	NA	TRBV4-1	TGCGCCAGCAGCCAAGACACAGACTATGGCTACACCTTC	CASSQDTDYGYTF
TRBJ2-7	NA	NA	TRBV30	TGTGCCTGGACCGGGACTTCACTCGAGCAGTACTTC	CAWTGTSLEQYF
TRBJ1-2	NA	NA	TRBV6-5	TGTGCCAGCAGTTACTCGGACAGTTATGGCTACACCTTC	CASSYSDSYGYTF
TRBJ1-4	TRBD1	NA	TRBV7-7	TGTGCTAGCAGCCACGGGACAGGGCGAGTTGAAAAACTGTTTTTT	CASSHGTGRVEKLFF
TRBJ1-2	TRBD1	NA	TRBV6-5	TGTGCCAGCAGACTCAGAGCCGGACAGGGCTATGGCTACACCTTC	CASRLRAGQGYGYTF
TRBJ2-2	NA	NA	TRBV28	TGTGCCAGCTCAGAGGGGGGGGCTGGCGGGGAGCTGTTTTTT	CASSEGGAGGELFF
TRBJ2-2	TRBD2	NA	TRBV7-2	TGTGCCAGCAGCTTAGTGGGGACTATCTCCACCGGGGAGCTGTTTTTT	CASSLVGTISTGELFF
TRBJ2-5	TRBD1	NA	TRBV7-9	TGTGCCAGCAAACCCCTCACCCGGGACAGGGCTAAAGAGACCCAGTACTTC	CASKPLTRDRAKETQYF
TRBJ2-1	TRBD2	NA	TRBV6-6	TGTGCCAGCAGTGGATTACTAGCGGGAGATCGCATCTTC	CASSGLLAGDRIF
TRBJ1-2	TRBD1	NA	TRBV5-1	TGCGCCAGCAGCTTCGGGACAGGATATGGCTACACCTTC	CASSFGTGYGYTF
TRBJ2-3	TRBD1	NA	TRBV9	TGTGCCAGCAGCCCTCGGACAGGGGTTGTCGGTCATACGCAGTATTTT	CASSPRTGVVGHTQYF
TRBJ2-1	NA	NA	TRBV29-1	TGCAGCGTTGTTCGGGACTCGTACTACAATGAGCAGTTCTTC	CSVVRDSYYNEQFF
TRBJ1-2	NA	NA	TRBV6-1	TGTGCCAGCAGTGAAATGTCCAGTTCTAACTATGGCTACACCTTC	CASSEMSSSNYGYTF
TRBJ2-7	TRBD2	NA	TRBV6-5	TGTGCCAGCACCCCTAGCGGACCCATCTCCTACGAGCAGTACTTC	CASTPSGPISYEQYF